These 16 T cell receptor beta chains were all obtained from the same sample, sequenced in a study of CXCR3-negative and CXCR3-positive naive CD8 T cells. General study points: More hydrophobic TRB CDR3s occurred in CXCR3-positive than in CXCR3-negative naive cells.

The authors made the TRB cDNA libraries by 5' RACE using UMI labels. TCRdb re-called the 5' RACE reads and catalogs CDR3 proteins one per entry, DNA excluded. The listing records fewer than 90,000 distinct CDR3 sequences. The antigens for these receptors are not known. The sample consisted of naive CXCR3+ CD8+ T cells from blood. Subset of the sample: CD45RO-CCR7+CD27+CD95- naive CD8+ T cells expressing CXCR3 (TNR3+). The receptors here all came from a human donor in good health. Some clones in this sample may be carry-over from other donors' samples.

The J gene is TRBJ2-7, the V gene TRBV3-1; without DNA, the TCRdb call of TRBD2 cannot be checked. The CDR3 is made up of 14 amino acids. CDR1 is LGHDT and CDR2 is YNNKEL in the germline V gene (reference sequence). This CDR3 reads CASSHRGRDYEQYF.

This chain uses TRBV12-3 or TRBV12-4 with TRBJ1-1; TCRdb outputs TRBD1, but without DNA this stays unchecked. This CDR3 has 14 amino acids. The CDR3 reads CASSTPSLNTEAFF.

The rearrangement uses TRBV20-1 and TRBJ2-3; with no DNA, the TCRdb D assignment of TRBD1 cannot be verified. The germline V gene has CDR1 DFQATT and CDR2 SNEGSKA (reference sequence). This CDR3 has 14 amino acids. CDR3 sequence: CSARDPDRVDTQYF.

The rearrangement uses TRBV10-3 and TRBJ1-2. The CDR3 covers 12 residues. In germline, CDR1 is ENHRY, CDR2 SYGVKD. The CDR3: CAISSVGGGYTF.

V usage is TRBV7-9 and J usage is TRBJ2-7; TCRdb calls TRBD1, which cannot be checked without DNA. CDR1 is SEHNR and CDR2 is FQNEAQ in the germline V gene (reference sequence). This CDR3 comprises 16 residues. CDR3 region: CASSPLRTGKAYEQYF.

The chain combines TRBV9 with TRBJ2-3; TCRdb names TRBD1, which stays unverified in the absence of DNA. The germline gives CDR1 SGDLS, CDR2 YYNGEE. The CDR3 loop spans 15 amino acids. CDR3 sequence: CASSHPTRNRDTQYF.

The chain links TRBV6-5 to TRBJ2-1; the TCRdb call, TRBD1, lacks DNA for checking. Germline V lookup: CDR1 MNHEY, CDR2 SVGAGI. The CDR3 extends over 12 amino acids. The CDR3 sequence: CASSWSRNEQLF.

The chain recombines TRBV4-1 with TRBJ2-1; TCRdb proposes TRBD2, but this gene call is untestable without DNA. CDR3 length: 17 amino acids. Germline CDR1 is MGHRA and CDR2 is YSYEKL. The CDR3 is CASSQRTSGGPHNEQFF.

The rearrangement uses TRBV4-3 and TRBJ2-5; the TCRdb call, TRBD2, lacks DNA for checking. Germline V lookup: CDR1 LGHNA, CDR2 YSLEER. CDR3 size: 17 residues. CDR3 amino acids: CASSQDPAGGLQETQYF.

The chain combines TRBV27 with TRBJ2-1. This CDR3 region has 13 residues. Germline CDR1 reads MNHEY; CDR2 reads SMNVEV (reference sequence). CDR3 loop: CASSLPGVHEQFF.

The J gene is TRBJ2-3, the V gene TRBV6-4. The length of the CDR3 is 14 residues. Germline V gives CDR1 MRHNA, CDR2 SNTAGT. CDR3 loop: CASSDSTEATTQYF.

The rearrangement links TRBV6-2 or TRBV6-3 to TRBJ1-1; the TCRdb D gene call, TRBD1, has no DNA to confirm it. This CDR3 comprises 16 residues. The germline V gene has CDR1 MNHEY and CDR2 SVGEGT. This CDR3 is CASSYSRDRGFTEAFF.

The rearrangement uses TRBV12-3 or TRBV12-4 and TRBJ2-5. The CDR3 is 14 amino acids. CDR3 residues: CASSLSLAKETQYF.

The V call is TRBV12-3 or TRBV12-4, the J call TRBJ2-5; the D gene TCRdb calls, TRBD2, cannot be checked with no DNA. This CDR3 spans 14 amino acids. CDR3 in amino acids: CASSLSGGAETQYF.

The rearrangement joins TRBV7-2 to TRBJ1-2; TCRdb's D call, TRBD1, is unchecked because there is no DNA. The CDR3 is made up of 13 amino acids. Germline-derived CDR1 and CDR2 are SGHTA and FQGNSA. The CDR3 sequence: CAGVGGAGYGYTF.

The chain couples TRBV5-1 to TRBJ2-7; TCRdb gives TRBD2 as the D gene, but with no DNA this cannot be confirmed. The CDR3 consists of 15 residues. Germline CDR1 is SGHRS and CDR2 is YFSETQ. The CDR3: CASSQPGLAPYEQYF.